Detailed here is one T cell receptor beta chain. Its matching antigen is unknown. Using the 5' RACE reads, TCRdb records one entry per CDR3 protein without DNA. The ten top clones account for 2.4%, within a sample of about 450,000 distinct CDR3 sequences. The sample is drawn from a study of monozygotic twins with inflammatory bowel disease. Overall study findings and caveats: Twins with IBD were found to have lower TCRbeta diversity (inverse Simpson) than healthy co-twins.

There are 14 residues in the CDR3. The V gene's germline CDR1 is SGHRS and CDR2 YFSETQ. This TCR derives from a human donor with ulcerative colitis or Crohn's disease, or a healthy co-twin of an affected twin (not recorded which). This chain connects TRBV5-1 to TRBJ2-3. The sample taken for sequencing was blood. CDR3 sequence: CASSLPGRTDTQYF.